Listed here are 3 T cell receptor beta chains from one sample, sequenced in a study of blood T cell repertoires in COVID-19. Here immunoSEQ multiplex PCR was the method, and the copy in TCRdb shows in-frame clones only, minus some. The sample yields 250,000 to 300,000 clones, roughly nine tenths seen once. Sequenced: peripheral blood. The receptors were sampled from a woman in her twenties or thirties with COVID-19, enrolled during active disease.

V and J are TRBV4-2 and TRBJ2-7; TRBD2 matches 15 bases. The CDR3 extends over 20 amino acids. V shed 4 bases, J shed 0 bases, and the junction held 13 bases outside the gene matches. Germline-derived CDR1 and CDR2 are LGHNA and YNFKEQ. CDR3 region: CASSLGLAGGPTASSYEQYF. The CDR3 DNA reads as TGTGCCAGCAGCCTGGGACTAGCGGGGGGACCAACCGCCTCCTCCTACGAGCAGTACTTC.

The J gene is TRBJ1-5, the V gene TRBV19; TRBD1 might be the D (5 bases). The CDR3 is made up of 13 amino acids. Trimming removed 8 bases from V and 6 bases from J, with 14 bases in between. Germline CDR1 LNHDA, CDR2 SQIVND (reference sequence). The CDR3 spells CASAAGYGQPQHF. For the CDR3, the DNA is TGTGCCAGTGCAGCAGGGTACGGTCAGCCCCAGCATTTT.

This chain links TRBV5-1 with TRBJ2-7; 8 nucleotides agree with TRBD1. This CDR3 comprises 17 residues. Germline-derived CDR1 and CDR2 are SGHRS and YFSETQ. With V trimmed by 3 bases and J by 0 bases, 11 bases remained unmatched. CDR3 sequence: CASSSPRVGTGSYEQYF. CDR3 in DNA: TGCGCCAGCAGCTCCCCACGAGTTGGGACAGGCTCCTACGAGCAGTACTTC.